The clone carrying this T cell receptor beta chain showed up just once. Antigen unknown. This specimen comes from a study of cytomegalovirus exposure and HLA in healthy donors. Study results and caveats: The study put under 200 TCR beta chains on its list as cytomegalovirus-associated.

Primers for the PCR totalled 60 Vbeta and 13 Jbeta. Here immunoSEQ multiplex PCR was the method, and the copy in TCRdb shows in-frame clones only, minus some. The table has about 160,000 clones, 65% to 85% seen once. Trimming cost V 0 bases and J 7 bases, with 11 bases left between them. Germline V CDR1 and CDR2: SGHKS, YYEKEE (reference sequence). This CDR3 has 14 amino acids. The rearrangement uses TRBV5-5 and TRBJ1-5; D not certain. The clonotype comes from a woman in her 30s in good health and CMV-seropositive. Sequencing was performed on PBMCs. CDR3 DNA: TGTGCCAGCAGCTTGGCCTCGGGTAAGCAGCCCCAGCATTTT. Translated, it gives CASSLASGKQPQHF.